This TCR beta chain was identified in a study of blood T cell repertoires in COVID-19. Study-wide context: Samples came from the United States, Italy and Spain, spanning acute and convalescent COVID-19. The analysed material was cDNA or gDNA that came from T cells, B-cell-depleted T cells, or PBMCs.

Everyone who took part was about 18 to 90 years old, and they came from about 23 US areas. The CDR3 length is 14 residues. V lost 0 bases, J lost 4 bases, and 9 bases lay in between. Germline V gives CDR1 MNHEY, CDR2 SVGAGI. The protocol was immunoSEQ multiplex PCR, while the TCRdb copy is restricted to in-frame clones and leaves out a portion. This table holds hundreds of thousands of clones, roughly four fifths found once. This clonotype originated in a woman in her 40s who had been exposed to COVID-19. The chain uses TRBV6-5 and TRBJ1-2, with D uncertain. Sequencing was done on a sample of PBMCs or T cells enriched from blood (not recorded which). The CDR3 here is CASSYSGRAYGYTF. The CDR3 bases are TGTGCCAGCAGTTACTCTGGGCGGGCCTATGGCTACACCTTC.